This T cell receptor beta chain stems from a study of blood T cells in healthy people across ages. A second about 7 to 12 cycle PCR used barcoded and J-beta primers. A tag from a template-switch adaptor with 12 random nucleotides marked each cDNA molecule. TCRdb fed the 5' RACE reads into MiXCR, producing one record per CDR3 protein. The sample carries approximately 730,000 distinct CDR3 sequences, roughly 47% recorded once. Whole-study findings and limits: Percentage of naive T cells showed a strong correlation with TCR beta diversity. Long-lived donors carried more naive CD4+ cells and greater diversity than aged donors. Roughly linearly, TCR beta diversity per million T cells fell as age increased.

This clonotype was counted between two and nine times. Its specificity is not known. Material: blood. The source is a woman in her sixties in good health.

CDR3 protein: CASSTTSGRADEQFF. The DNA for the CDR3 is TGCGCCAGCAGCACGACTAGCGGGAGGGCTGATGAGCAGTTCTTC. This chain joins TRBV5-1 and TRBJ2-1; TRBD2 matches at 14 bases. In germline, CDR1 is SGHRS, CDR2 YFSETQ. The junction had 5 bases not matched to a gene; V was cut back by 4 bases and J by 8 bases. The CDR3 is made up of 15 amino acids.